This record covers a single T cell receptor beta chain. These data come from a study of blood T cell repertoires in COVID-19. Clones were sequenced by immunoSEQ multiplex PCR, and TCRdb holds only the in-frame ones, with some missing. The sample has roughly 140,000 clones; about 80% are singletons. The J segment lost 5 bases and the V segment lost 1 base, leaving 5 bases of the junction unmatched. Germline CDR1 LGHNA, CDR2 YSLEER. The CDR3 is 16 amino acids. The receptor was isolated from a woman between 18 and 30 years old who had been exposed to COVID-19. V and J are TRBV4-3 and TRBJ2-2; 9 nucleotides match TRBD1. Sequenced input: PBMCs or T cells enriched from blood (not recorded which). DNA of the CDR3: TGCGCCAGCAGCCAAGGGGACAGGGTCTCGACCGGGGAGCTGTTTTTT. Amino acid sequence: CASSQGDRVSTGELFF.